The following is a T cell receptor beta chain sequence with its context. As yet, its antigen is unknown. The authors reverse transcribed 0.5 to 1 ug RNA with random hexamers. Multiplex PCR with immunoSEQ amplified the TCR beta CDR3 across 54 Vbeta and 13 Jbeta. TCRdb processed the immunoSEQ multiplex PCR reads anew with MiXCR; each CDR3 protein has one entry. The table records around 100,000 distinct CDR3 sequences, 95% of them present only once. This specimen comes from a study of CD8 T cells in Susac syndrome. Study as a whole: Blood was drawn from patients with Susac syndrome. At that point, they were therapy-naive, on corticosteroids, or on intravenous immunoglobulin alone. General study findings and limits: Susac-specific public clones were found in both the total CD8+ and the CD8+ TEMRA repertoires, with sixteen in the former and 4 to 6 in the latter.

Sequencing of TCR beta was undertaken in CD8+ and CD4+ T cells derived from blood. This CDR3 region has 14 residues. Between the trimmed V and J ends, which lost 6 bases and 1 base, there was a span of 15 bases. Per the germline V gene, CDR1 is SQVTM and CDR2 is ANQGSEA. The sample taken for sequencing was CD8+ T cells from PBMCs. The chain uses TRBV29-1 and TRBJ1-1; D call uncertain. The TCR comes from a human donor with Susac syndrome. The CDR3: CSVAQAAKNTEAFF. DNA for the CDR3: TGCAGCGTGGCCCAGGCCGCAAAGAACACTGAAGCTTTCTTT.